This T cell receptor (beta chain) was observed in a study of blood T cell repertoires in COVID-19. The overall study: The origin of the acute and convalescent COVID-19 samples was the United States, Italy and Spain.

Recruited during active infection, patients (from Seattle) were subsequently followed longitudinally. The CDR3 extends over 11 amino acids. CDR1 MDHEN and CDR2 SYDVKM come from the germline V gene. This clone was counted between two and nine times. The junction departs from the called germline gene at one end, perhaps through a read error. In the authors' workflow: Amplified reference gene primers provided the basis for estimating nucleated cell counts. The assay was immunoSEQ multiplex PCR, and TCRdb's table has in-frame clones only and misses some. Clonal size and the V and J genes are those of that table, whereas D and trimming came from the DNA. The profile shows hundreds of thousands of clones, around 87% of them singletons.

The receptor comes from a woman aged 60-70 years with COVID-19, enrolled during active disease. The chain uses TRBV28 and TRBJ1-1; 9 bases line up with TRBD1. Sequences were obtained from peripheral blood. The CDR3 DNA reads as TGTGCCAGCACTACCGGGACAGGGCTCGTCTTT. This codes for CASTTGTGLVF.